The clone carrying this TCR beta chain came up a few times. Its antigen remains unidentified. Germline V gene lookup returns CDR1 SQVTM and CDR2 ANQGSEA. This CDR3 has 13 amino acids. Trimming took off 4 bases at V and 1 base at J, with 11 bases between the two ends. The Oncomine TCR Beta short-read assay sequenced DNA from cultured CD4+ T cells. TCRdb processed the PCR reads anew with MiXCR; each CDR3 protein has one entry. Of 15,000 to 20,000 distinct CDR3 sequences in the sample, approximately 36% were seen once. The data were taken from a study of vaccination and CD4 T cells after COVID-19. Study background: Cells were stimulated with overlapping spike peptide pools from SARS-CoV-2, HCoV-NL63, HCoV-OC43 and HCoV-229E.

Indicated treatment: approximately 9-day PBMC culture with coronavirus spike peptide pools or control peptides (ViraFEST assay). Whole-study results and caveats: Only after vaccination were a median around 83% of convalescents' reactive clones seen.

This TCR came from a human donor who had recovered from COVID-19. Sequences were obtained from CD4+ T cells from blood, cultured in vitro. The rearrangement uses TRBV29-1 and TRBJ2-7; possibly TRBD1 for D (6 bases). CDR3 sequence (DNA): TGCAGCGTTGTATTGGACAGTTCCTACGAGCAGTACTTC. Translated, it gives CSVVLDSSYEQYF.